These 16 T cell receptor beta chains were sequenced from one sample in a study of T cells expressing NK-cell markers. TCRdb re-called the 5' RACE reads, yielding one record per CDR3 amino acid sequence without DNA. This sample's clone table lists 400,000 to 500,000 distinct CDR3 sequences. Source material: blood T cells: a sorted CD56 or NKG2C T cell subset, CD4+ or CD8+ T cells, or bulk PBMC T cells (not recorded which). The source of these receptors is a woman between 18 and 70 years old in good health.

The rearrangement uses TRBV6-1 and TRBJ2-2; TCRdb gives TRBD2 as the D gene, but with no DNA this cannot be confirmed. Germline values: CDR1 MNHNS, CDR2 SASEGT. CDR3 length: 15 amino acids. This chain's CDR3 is CASTELAGAAGELFF.

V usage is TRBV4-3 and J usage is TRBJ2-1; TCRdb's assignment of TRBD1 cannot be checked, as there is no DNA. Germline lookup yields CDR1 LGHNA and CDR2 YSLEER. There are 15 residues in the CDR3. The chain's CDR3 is CASSQARLRGGEQFF.

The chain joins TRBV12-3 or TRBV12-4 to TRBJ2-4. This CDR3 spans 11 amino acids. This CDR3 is CASSRAGIQYF.

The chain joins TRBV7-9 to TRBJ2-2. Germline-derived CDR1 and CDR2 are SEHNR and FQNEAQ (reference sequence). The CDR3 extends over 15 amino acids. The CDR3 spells CASSSPGQNTGELFF.

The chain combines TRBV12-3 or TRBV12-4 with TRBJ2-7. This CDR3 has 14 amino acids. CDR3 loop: CASSLIGPIDEQYF.

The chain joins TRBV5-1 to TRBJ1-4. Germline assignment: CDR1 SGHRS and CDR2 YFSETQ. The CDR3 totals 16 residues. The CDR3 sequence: CASKAEKGTTNEKLFF.

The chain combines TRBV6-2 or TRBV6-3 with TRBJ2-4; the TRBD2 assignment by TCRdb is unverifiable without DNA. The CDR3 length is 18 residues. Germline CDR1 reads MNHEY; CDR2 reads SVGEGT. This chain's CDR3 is CASSSRTSGPLAKNIQYF.

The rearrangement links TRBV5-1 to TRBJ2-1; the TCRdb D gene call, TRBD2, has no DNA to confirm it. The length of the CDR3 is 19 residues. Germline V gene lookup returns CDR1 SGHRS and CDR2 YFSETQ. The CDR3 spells CASSLLAGGITRGYNEQFF. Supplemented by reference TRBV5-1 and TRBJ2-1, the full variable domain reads KAGVTQTPRYLIKTRGQQVTLSCSPISGHRSVSWYQQTPGQGLQFLFEYFSETQRNKGNFPGRFSGRQFSNSRSEMNVSTLELGDSALYLCASSLLAGGITRGYNEQFFGPGTRLTVL.

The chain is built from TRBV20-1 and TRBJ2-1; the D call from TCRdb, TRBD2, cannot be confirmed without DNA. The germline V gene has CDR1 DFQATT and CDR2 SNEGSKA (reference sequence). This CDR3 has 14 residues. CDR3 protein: CSAHLAGSYNEQFF.

CDR3: CASSHGQSSTDTQYF. V and J are TRBV11-3 and TRBJ2-3; TCRdb picks TRBD1, but there is no DNA to check that call. Germline values: CDR1 SGHNT, CDR2 YENEEA. This CDR3 has 15 amino acids.

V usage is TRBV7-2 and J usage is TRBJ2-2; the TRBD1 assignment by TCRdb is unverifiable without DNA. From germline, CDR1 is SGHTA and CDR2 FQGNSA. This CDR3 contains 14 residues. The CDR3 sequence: CASSAQGPPGELFF.

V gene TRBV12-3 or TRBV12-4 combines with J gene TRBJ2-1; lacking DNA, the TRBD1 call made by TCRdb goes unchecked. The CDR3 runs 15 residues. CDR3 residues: CASTPRNRVGDEQFF.

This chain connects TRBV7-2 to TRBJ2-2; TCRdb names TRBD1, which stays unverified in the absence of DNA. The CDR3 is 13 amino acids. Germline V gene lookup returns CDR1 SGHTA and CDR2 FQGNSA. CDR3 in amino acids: CASLPQNTGELFF.

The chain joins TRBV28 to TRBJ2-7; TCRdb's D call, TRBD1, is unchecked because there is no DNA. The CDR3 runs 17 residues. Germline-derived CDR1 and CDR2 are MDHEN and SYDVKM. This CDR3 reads CASSFAVGVRYRYEQYF.

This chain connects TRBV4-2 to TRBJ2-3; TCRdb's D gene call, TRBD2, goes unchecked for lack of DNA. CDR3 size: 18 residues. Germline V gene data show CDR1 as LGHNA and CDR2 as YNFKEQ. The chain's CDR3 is CASSQAHSSGGKLDTQYF.

CDR3 amino acids: CASSPSRGGNQPQHF. The rearrangement uses TRBV12-3 or TRBV12-4 and TRBJ1-5; without DNA, the TCRdb call of TRBD1 cannot be checked. The CDR3 is 15 residues long.